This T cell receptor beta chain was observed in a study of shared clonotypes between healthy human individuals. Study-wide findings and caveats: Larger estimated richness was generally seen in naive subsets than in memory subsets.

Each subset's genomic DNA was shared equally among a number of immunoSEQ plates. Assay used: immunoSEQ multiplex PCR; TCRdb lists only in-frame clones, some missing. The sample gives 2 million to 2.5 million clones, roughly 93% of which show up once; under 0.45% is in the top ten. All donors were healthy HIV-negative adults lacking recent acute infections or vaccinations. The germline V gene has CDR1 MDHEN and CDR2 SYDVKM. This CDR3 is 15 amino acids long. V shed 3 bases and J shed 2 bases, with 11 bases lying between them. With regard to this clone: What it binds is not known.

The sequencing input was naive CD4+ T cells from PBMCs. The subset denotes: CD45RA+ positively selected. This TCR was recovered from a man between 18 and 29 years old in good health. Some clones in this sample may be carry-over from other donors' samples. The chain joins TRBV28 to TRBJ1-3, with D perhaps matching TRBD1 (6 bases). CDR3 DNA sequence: TGTGCCAGCAGTTTCCCCGGGGGGCCTGGAAACACCATATATTTT. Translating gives CASSFPGGPGNTIYF.